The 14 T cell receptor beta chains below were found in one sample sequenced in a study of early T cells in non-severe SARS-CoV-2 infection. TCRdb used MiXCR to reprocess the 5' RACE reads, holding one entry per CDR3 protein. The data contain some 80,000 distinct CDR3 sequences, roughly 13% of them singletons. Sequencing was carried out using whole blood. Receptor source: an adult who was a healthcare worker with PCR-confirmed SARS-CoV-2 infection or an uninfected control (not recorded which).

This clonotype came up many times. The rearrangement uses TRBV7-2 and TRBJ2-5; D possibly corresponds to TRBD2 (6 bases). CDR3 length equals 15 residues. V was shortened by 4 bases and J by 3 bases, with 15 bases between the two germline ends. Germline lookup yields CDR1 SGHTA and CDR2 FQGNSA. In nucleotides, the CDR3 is TGTGCCAGCAGCTCCTCCCAGAGGAGGGAAGAGACCCAGTACTTC. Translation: CASSSSQRREETQYF.

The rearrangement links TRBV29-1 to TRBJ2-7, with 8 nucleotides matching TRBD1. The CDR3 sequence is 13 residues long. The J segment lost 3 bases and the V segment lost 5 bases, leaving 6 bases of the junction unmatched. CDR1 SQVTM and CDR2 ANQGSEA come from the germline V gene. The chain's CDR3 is CSVLRTGRYEQYF. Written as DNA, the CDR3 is TGCAGCGTTTTGAGGACAGGGCGCTACGAGCAGTACTTC.

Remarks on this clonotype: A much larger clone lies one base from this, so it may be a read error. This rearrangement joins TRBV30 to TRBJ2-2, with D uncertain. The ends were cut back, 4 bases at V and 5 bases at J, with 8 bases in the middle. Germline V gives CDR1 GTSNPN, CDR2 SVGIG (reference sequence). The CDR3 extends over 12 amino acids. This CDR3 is CAWTKGTGELFF. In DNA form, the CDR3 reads TGTGCCTGGACGAAGGGAACCGGGGAGCTGTTTTTT.

CDR3: CARSERGVTYNEQFF. CDR3 nucleotide sequence: TGTGCCAGGAGCGAGCGGGGGGTTACCTACAATGAGCAGTTCTTC. The chain employs TRBV7-3 and TRBJ2-1, with 9 bases matching TRBD2. CDR1 SGHTA and CDR2 FQGTGA come from the germline V gene. The CDR3 is made up of 15 amino acids. V gave up 9 bases and J gave up 2 bases; unmatched junction bases: 8.

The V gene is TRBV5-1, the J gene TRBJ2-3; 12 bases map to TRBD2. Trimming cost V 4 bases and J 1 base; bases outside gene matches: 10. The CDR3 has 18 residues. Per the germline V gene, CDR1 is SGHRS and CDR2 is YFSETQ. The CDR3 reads CASSSLLAGGPGTDTQYF. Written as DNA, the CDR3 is TGCGCCAGCAGCAGTTTGCTAGCGGGGGGGCCCGGCACAGATACGCAGTATTTT.

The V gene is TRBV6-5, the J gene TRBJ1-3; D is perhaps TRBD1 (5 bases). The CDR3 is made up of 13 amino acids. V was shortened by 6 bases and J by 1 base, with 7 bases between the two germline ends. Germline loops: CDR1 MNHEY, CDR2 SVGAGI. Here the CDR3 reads CASSQGSGNTIYF. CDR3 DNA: TGTGCCAGCAGCCAGGGATCTGGAAACACCATATATTTT.

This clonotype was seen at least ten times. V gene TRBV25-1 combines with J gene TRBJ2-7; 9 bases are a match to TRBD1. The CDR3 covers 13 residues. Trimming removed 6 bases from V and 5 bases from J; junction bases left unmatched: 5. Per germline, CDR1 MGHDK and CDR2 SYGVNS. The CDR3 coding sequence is TGTGCCAGCAGAGGGACAGGGAGGAACGAGCAGTACTTC. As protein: CASRGTGRNEQYF.

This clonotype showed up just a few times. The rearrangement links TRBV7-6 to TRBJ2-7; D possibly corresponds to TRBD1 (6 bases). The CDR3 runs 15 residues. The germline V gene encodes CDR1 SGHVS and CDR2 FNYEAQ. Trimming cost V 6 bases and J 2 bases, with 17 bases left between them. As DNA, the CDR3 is TGTGCCAGCAGTCCCCTTGTGACAGGAACCTACGAGCAGTACTTC. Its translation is CASSPLVTGTYEQYF.

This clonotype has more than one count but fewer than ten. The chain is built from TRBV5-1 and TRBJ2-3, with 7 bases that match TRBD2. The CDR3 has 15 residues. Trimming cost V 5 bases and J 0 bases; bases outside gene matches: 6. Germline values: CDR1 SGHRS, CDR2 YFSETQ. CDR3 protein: CASRPGLVSTDTQYF. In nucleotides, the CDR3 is TGCGCCAGCAGACCTGGACTAGTGAGCACAGATACGCAGTATTTT. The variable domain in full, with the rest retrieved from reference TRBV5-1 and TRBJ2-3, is KAGVTQTPRYLIKTRGQQVTLSCSPISGHRSVSWYQQTPGQGLQFLFEYFSETQRNKGNFPGRFSGRQFSNSRSEMNVSTLELGDSALYLCASRPGLVSTDTQYFGPGTRLTVL.

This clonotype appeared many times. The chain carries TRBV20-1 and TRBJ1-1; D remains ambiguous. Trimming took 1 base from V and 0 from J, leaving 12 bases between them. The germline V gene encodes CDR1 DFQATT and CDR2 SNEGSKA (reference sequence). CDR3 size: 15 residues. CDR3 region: CSARVGRYMNTEAFF. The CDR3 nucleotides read TGCAGTGCTAGAGTGGGCCGCTACATGAACACTGAAGCTTTCTTT.

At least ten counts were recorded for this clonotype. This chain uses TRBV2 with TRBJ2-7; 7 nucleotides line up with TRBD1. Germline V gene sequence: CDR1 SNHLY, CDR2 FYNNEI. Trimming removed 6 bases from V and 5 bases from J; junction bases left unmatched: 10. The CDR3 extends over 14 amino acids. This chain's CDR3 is CASSNDRVDNEQYF. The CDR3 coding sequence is TGTGCCAGCAGCAACGACAGGGTCGACAACGAGCAGTACTTC.

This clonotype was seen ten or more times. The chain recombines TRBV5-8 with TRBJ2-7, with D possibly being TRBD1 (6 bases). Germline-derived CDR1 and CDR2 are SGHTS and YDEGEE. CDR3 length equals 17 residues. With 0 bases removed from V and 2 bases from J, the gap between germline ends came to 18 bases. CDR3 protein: CASSLGGHLTRPYEQYF. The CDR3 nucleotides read TGTGCCAGCAGCTTGGGGGGACACCTTACGAGGCCCTACGAGCAGTACTTC.

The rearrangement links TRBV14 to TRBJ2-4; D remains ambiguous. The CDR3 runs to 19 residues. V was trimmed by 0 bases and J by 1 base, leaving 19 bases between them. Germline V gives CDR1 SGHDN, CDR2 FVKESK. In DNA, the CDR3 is TGTGCCAGCAGCCAAGATCCCGTATTGGGCGAGTGGGCCAAAAACATTCAGTACTTC. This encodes CASSQDPVLGEWAKNIQYF.

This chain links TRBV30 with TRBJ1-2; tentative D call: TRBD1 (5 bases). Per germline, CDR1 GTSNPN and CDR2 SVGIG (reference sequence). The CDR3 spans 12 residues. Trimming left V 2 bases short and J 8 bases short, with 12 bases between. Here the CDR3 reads CAWSPSGRGYTF. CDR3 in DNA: TGTGCCTGGAGTCCTTCAGGGAGAGGCTACACCTTC.